A selection of T cell receptor beta chains follows, all from one sample in a study of cytomegalovirus exposure and HLA in healthy donors. This table comes from immunoSEQ multiplex PCR, and its TCRdb copy is limited to in-frame clones, with some not included. The data show some 100,000 clones, over 70% seen once. What was sequenced was PBMCs. All receptors derive from a girl under 10 years old in good health and CMV-seropositive. The CDR3 runs from the conserved cysteine through the conserved F or W. A D gene is named only where the DNA matches it firmly. Only some rows state a clone size, as once, few, many or a class for expanded clones.

V gene	D gene	clone size	J gene	CDR3 protein	CDR3 DNA
TRBV6-1	.	.	TRBJ1-3	CASSEAYRAGNTIYF	TGTGCCAGCAGTGAAGCTTACAGGGCTGGAAACACCATATATTTT
TRBV5-1	TRBD2	.	TRBJ2-7	CASSPRAGGDRAYEQYF	TGCGCCAGCAGCCCCAGAGCGGGAGGCGACCGGGCCTACGAGCAGTACTTC
TRBV4-2	.	.	TRBJ2-7	CASSHASLATREQYF	TGTGCCAGCAGCCACGCCTCCCTAGCGACCCGCGAGCAGTACTTC
TRBV5-1	TRBD2	.	TRBJ2-3	CASSYGLAGDADTQYF	TGCGCCAGCAGCTATGGACTAGCGGGAGACGCAGATACGCAGTATTTT
TRBV27	.	.	TRBJ2-2	CASSLFTVNTGELFF	TGTGCCAGCAGCCTCTTCACGGTAAACACCGGGGAGCTGTTTTTT
TRBV9	.	.	TRBJ2-5	CASSAHNYQETQYF	TGTGCCAGCAGCGCGCATAACTACCAAGAGACCCAGTACTTC
TRBV5-1	TRBD1	.	TRBJ1-1	CASSLVVRVQGMTEAFF	TGCGCCAGCAGCTTGGTGGTGAGGGTACAGGGGATGACTGAAGCTTTCTTT
TRBV4-2	TRBD2	.	TRBJ2-3	CASSQSSLASSTDTQYF	TGTGCCAGCAGCCAGTCCTCACTAGCGTCTAGCACAGATACGCAGTATTTT
TRBV6-5	TRBD1	.	TRBJ1-1	CASSAGTGVNTEAFF	TGTGCCAGCAGTGCCGGGACAGGTGTGAACACTGAAGCTTTCTTT
TRBV5-1	.	once	TRBJ2-1	CASSLIGSSYNEQFF	TGCGCCAGCAGCCTAATCGGGAGCTCCTACAATGAGCAGTTCTTC
TRBV28	.	once	TRBJ2-3	CASSFRGSTDTQYF	TGTGCCAGCAGTTTCCGGGGTAGCACAGATACGCAGTATTTT
TRBV11-2	.	.	TRBJ1-5	CASSFSSNQPQHF	TGTGCCAGCAGCTTCAGTAGCAATCAGCCCCAGCATTTT
TRBV7-9	.	.	TRBJ1-1	CASSAQGTMNTEAFF	TGTGCCAGCAGCGCGCAGGGGACTATGAACACTGAAGCTTTCTTT
TRBV6-5	TRBD1	.	TRBJ2-5	CASSRQGRETQYF	TGTGCCAGCAGTCGACAGGGGAGGGAGACCCAGTACTTC
TRBV10-3	.	.	TRBJ1-3	CAISEASFSGNTIYF	TGTGCCATCAGTGAGGCGAGCTTCTCTGGAAACACCATATATTTT
TRBV5-4	TRBD1	.	TRBJ1-1	CASRRQGGEAFF	TGTGCCAGCAGACGACAGGGGGGTGAAGCTTTCTTT
TRBV29-1	.	.	TRBJ2-7	CSVEQGNSYEQYF	TGCAGCGTTGAACAGGGAAACTCCTACGAGCAGTACTTC
TRBV9	TRBD1	.	TRBJ1-4	CASSVEGRGPKGEKLFF	TGTGCCAGCAGCGTAGAGGGCAGGGGGCCAAAAGGGGAAAAACTGTTTTTT
TRBV29-1	.	.	TRBJ2-5	CSVDLPLADQETQYF	TGCAGCGTTGATCTACCTTTAGCGGATCAAGAGACCCAGTACTTC
TRBV5-1	.	.	TRBJ1-1	CASSILGYAEAFF	TGCGCCAGCAGCATACTAGGGTACGCTGAAGCTTTCTTT
TRBV28	TRBD1	.	TRBJ2-7	CASSLAGTGGVEQYF	TGTGCCAGCAGTTTGGCGGGGACAGGGGGTGTCGAGCAGTACTTC
TRBV27	TRBD1	.	TRBJ1-1	CASSLARGEAFF	TGTGCCAGCAGTTTGGCCAGGGGGGAAGCTTTCTTT
TRBV28	.	.	TRBJ1-1	CASSLYTNTEAFF	TGTGCCAGCAGTTTATACACGAACACTGAAGCTTTCTTT
TRBV2	.	.	TRBJ1-5	CASSDFDSNQPQHF	TGTGCCAGCAGTGACTTCGACAGTAATCAGCCCCAGCATTTT